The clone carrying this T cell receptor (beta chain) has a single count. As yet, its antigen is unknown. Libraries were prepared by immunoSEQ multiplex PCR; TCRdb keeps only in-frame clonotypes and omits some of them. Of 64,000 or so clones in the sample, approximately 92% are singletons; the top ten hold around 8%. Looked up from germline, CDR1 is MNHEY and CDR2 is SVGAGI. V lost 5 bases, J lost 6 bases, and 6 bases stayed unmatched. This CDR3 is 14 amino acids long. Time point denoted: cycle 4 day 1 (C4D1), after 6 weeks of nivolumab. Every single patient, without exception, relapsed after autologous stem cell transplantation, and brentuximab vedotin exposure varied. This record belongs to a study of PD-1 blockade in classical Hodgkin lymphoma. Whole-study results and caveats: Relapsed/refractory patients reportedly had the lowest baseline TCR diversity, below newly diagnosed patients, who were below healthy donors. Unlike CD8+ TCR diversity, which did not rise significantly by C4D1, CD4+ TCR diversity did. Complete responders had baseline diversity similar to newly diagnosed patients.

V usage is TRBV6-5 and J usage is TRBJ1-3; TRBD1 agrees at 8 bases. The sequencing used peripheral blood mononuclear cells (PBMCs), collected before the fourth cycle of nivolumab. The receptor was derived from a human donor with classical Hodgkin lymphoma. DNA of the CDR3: TGTGCCAGCAGTCAGACGGACAGGGCAAACACCATATATTTT. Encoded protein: CASSQTDRANTIYF.